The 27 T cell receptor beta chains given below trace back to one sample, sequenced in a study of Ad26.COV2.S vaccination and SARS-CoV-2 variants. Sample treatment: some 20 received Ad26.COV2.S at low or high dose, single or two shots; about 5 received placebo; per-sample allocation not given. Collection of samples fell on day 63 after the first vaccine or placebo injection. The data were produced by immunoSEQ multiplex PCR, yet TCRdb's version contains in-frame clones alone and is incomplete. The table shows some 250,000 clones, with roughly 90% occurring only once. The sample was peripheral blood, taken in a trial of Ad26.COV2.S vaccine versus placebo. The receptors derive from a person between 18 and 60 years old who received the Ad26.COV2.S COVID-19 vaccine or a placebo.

Here the CDR3 DNA reads TGTGCCAGCGGAACAGGGATGAACACTGAAGCTTTCTTT. Its protein is CASGTGMNTEAFF. The V call is TRBV6-5, the J call TRBJ1-1, with D maybe TRBD1 (6 bases). Trimming took 8 bases from V and 0 from J, leaving 10 bases between them. Germline values: CDR1 MNHEY, CDR2 SVGAGI. There are 13 residues in the CDR3.

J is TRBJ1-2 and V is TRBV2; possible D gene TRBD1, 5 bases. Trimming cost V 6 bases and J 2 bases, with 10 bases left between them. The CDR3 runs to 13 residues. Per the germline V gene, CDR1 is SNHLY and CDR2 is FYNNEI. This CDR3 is CASRGRGNYGYTF. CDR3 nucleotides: TGTGCCAGCAGGGGGAGGGGCAACTATGGCTACACCTTC.

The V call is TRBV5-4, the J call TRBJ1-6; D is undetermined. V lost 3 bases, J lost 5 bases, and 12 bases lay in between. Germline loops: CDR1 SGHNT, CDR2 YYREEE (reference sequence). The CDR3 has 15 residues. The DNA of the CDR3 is TGTGCCAGCAGCTCCTGGGTGGACGATAATTCACCCCTCCACTTT. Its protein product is CASSSWVDDNSPLHF.

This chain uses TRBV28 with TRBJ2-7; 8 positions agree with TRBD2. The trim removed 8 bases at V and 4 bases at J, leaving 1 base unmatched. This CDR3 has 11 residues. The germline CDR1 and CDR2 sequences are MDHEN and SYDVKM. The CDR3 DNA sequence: TGTGCCAGCCGGGGGGGTTACGAGCAGTACTTC. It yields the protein CASRGGYEQYF.

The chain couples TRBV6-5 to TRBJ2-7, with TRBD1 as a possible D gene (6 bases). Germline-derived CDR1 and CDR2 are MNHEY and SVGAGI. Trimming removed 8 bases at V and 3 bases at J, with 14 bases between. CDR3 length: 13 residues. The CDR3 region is CASSHRENYEQYF. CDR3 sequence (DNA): TGTGCCAGCTCCCACAGGGAAAACTACGAGCAGTACTTC.

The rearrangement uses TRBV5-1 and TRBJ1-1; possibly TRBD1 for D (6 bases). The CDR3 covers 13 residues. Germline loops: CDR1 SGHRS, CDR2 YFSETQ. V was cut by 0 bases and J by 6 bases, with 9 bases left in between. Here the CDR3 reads CASSLETGAEAFF. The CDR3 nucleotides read TGCGCCAGCAGCTTGGAGACAGGAGCTGAAGCTTTCTTT.

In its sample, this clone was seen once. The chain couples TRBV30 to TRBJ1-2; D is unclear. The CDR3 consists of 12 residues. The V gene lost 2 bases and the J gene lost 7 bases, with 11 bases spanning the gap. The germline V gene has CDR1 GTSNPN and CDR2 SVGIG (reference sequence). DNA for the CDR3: TGTGCCTGGAGTCGTCAGGATGGTGGCTACACCTTC. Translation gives CAWSRQDGGYTF.

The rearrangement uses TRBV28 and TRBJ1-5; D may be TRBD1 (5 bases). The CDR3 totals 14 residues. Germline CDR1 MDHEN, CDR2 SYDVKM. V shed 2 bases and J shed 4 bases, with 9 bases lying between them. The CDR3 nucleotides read TGTGCCAGCAGTTTAACGGGACTTAATCAGCCCCAGCATTTT. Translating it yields CASSLTGLNQPQHF.

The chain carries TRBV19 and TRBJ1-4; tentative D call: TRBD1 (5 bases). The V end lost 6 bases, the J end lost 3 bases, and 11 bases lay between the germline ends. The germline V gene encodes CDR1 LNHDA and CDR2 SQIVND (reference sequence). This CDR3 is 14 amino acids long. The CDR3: CASSFRDPNEKLFF. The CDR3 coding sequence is TGTGCCAGTAGCTTCCGGGACCCTAATGAAAAACTGTTTTTT.

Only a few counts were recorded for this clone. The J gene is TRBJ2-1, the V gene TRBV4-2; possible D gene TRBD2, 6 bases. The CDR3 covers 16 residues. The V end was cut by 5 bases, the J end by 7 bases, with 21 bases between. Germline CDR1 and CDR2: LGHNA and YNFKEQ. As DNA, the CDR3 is TGTGCCAGCAGCAGAAATAATATGGGGGGATGGAATGAGCAGTTCTTC. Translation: CASSRNNMGGWNEQFF.

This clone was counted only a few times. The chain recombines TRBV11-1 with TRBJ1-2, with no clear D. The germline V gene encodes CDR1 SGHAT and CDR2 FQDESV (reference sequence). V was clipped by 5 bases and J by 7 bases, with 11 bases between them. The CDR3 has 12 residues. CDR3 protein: CASSTRSFGYTF. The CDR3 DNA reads TGTGCCAGCAGCACCCGGAGCTTTGGCTACACCTTC.

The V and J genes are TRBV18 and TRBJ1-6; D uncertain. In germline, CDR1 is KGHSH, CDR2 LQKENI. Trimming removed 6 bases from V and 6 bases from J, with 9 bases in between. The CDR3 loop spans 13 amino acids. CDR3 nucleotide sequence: TGTGCCAGCTCGGAGACCTTTAATTCACCCCTCCACTTT. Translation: CASSETFNSPLHF.

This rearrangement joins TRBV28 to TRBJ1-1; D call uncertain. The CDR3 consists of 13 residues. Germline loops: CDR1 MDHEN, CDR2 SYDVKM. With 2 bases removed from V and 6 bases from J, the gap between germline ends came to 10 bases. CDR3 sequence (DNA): TGTGCCAGCAGTTTACTTATATCAGCTGAAGCTTTCTTT. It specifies CASSLLISAEAFF.

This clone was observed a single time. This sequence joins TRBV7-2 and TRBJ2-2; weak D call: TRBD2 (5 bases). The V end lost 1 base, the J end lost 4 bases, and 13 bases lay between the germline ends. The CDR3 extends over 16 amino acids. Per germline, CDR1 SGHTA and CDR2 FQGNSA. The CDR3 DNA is TGTGCCAGCAGCTTAGGGGGTCTGCGGGCCACCGGGGAGCTGTTTTTT. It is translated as CASSLGGLRATGELFF.

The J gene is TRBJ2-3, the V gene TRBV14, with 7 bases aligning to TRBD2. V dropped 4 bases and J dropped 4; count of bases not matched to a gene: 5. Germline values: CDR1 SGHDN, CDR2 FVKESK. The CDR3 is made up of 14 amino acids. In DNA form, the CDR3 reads TGTGCCAGCAGCCTCAGCGGGGACCCAGATACGCAGTATTTT. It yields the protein CASSLSGDPDTQYF.

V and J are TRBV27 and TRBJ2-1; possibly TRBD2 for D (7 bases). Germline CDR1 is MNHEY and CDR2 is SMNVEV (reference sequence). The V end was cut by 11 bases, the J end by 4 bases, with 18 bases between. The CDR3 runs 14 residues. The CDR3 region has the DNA TGTGCCGCGCGGGGAGGGGGAGAGTACAATGAGCAGTTCTTC. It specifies CAARGGGEYNEQFF.

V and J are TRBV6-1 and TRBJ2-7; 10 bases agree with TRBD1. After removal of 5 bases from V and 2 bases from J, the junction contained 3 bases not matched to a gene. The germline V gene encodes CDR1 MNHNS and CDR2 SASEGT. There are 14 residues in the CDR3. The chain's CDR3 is CASSSDRGPYEQYF. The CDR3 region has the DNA TGTGCCAGCAGTTCAGACAGGGGGCCCTACGAGCAGTACTTC.

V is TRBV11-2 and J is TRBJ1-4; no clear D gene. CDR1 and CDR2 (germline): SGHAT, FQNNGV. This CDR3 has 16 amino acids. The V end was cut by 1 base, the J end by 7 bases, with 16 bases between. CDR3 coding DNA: TGTGCCAGCAGCTTAGGGGGAGTAGGGCGGAGTGAAAAACTGTTTTTT. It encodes CASSLGGVGRSEKLFF. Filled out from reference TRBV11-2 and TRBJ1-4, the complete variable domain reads EAGVAQSPRYKIIEKRQSVAFWCNPISGHATLYWYQQILGQGPKLLIQFQNNGVVDDSQLPKDRFSAERLKGVDSTLKIQPAKLEDSAVYLCASSLGGVGRSEKLFFGSGTQLSVL.

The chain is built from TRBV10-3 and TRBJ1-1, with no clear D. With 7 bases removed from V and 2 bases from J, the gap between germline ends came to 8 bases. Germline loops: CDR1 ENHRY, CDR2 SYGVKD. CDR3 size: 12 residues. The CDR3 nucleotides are TGTGCCATCACCGCAGATAACACTGAAGCTTTCTTT. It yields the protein CAITADNTEAFF.

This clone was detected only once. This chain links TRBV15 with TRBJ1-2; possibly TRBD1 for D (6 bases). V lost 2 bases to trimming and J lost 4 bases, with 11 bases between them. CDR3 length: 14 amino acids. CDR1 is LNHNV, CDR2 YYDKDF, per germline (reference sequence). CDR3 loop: CATSRIGQTYGYTF. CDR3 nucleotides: TGTGCCACCAGCAGAATAGGACAGACCTATGGCTACACCTTC.

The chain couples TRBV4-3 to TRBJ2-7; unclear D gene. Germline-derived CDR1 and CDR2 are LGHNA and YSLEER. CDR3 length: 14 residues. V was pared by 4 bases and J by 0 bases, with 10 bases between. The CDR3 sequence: CASSLSRSSYEQYF. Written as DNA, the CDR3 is TGCGCCAGCAGCCTGTCGCGGTCCTCCTACGAGCAGTACTTC.

This chain's CDR3 is CASRTTGAYEQYF. DNA for the CDR3: TGCGCCAGCAGAACGACAGGGGCGTACGAGCAGTACTTC. The chain has TRBV10-2 and TRBJ2-7, with 8 bases fitting TRBD1. The CDR3 has 13 amino acids. CDR1 is WSHSY, CDR2 SAAADI, per germline. With V trimmed by 6 bases and J by 4 bases, 5 bases remained unmatched.

The CDR3 nucleotides read TGTGCCAGCAGCCACGGACAGTACGAGCAGTACTTC. The encoded protein is CASSHGQYEQYF. The chain carries TRBV5-4 and TRBJ2-7; weak D call: TRBD1 (6 bases). Trimming left V 4 bases short and J 4 bases short, with 9 bases between. Germline V lookup: CDR1 SGHNT, CDR2 YYREEE (reference sequence). The CDR3 spans 12 residues.

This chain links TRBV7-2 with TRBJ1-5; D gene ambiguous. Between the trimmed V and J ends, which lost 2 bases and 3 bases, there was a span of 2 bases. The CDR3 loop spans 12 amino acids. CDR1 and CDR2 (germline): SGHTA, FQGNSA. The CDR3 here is CASSLYNQPQHF. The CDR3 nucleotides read TGTGCCAGCAGCTTATACAATCAGCCCCAGCATTTT.

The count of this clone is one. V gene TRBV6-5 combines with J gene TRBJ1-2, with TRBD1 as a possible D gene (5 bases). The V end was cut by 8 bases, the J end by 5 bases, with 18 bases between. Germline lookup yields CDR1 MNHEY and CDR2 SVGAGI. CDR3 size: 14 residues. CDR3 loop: CASYPRGAKYGYTF. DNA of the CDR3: TGTGCCAGCTACCCACGAGGGGCCAAATATGGCTACACCTTC.

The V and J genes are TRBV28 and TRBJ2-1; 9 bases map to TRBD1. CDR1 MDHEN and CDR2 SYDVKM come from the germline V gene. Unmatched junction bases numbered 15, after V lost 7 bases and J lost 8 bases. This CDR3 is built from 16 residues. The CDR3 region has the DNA TGTGCCAGCAATCTACAGGGGGCAGAAATACTGCATGAGCAGTTCTTC. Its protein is CASNLQGAEILHEQFF.

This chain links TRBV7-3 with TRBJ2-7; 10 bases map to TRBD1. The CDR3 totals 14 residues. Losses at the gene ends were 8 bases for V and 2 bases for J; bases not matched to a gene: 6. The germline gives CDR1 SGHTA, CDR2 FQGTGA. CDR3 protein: CASGTGTGAYEQYF. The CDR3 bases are TGTGCCAGCGGTACCGGGACAGGGGCCTACGAGCAGTACTTC.